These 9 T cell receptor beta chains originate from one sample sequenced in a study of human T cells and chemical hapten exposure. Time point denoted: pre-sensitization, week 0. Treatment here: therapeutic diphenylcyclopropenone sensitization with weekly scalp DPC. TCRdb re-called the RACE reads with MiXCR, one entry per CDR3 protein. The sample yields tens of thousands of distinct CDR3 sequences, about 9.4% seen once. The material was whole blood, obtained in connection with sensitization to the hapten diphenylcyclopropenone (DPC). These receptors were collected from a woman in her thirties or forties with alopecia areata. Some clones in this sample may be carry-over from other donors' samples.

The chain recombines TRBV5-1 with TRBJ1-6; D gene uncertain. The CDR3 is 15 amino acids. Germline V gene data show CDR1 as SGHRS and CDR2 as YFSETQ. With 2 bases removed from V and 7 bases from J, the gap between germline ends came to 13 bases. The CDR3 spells CASSFRDTANSPLHF. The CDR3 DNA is TGCGCCAGCAGCTTCCGGGATACTGCGAATTCACCCCTCCACTTT.

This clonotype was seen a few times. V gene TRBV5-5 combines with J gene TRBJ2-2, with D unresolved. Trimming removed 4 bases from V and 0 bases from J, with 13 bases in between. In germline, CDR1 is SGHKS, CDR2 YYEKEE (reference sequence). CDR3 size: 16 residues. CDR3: CASSHGPGPNTGELFF. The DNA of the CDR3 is TGTGCCAGCAGCCATGGGCCGGGCCCGAACACCGGGGAGCTGTTTTTT. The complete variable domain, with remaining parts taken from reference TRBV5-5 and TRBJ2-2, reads DAGVTQSPTHLIKTRGQQVTLRCSPISGHKSVSWYQQVLGQGPQFIFQYYEKEERGRGNFPDRFSARQFPNYSSELNVNALLLGDSALYLCASSHGPGPNTGELFFGEGSRLTVL.

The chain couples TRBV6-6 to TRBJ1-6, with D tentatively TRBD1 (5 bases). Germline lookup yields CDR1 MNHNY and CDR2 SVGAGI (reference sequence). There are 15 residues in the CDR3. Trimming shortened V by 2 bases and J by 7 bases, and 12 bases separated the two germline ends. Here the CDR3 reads CASSYLGQGNSPLHF. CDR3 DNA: TGTGCCAGCAGTTACCTTGGGCAGGGCAATTCACCCCTCCACTTT.

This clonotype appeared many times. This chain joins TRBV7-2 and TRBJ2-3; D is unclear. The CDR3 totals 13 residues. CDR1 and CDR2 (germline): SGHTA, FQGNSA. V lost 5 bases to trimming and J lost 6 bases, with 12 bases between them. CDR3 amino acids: CASSHDGADTQYF. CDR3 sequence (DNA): TGTGCCAGCAGCCACGACGGAGCGGATACGCAGTATTTT.

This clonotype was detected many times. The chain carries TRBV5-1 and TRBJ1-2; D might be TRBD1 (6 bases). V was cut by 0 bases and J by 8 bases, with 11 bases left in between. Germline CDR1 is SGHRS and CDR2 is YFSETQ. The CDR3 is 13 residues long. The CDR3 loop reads CASSLEGVEGYTF. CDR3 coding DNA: TGCGCCAGCAGCTTGGAGGGGGTCGAGGGCTACACCTTC.

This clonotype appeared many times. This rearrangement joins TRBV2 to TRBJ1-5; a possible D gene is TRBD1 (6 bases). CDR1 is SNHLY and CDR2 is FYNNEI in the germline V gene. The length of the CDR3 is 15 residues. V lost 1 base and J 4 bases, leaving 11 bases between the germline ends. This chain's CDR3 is CASSEEGVGNQPQHF. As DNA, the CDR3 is TGTGCCAGCAGTGAAGAGGGGGTTGGGAATCAGCCCCAGCATTTT.

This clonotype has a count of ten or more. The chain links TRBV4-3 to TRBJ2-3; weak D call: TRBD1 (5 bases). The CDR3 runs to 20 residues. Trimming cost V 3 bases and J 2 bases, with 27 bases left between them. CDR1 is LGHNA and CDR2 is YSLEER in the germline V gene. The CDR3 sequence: CASSQVQIFFTGEPTDTQYF. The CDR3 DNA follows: TGCGCCAGCAGCCAGGTGCAAATATTTTTCACAGGAGAACCCACAGATACGCAGTATTTT.

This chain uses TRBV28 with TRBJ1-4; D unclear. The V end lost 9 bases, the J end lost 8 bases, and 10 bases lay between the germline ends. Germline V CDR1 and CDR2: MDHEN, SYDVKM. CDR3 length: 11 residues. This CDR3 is CASRTLEKLFF. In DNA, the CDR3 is TGTGCCAGTCGAACTCTGGAAAAACTGTTTTTT. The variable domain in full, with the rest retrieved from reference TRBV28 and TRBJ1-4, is DVKVTQSSRYLVKRTGEKVFLECVQDMDHENMFWYRQDPGLGLRLIYFSYDVKMKEKGDIPEGYSVSREKKERFSLILESASTNQTSMYLCASRTLEKLFFGSGTQLSVL.

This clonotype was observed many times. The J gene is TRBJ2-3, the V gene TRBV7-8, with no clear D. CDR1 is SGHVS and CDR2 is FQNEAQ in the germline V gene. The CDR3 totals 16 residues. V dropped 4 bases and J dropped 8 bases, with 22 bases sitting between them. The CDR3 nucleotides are TGTGCCAGCAGCTCTACCTTGTACGAGGTACTTGCTACGCAGTATTTT. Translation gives CASSSTLYEVLATQYF.